This passage covers 16 T cell receptor beta chains from one sample sequenced in a study of OX40 agonist ivuxolimab in advanced cancers. Only in-frame clones appear in the TCRdb table, and some are missing; sequencing was by immunoSEQ multiplex PCR. In the table there are about 40,000 clones, approximately 81% of which are singletons. The sequencing used CD4+ or CD8+ T cells sorted from blood, collected in a trial of the OX40 agonist ivuxolimab. The receptors derive from an adult with an advanced solid tumor such as melanoma, head and neck, liver or kidney cancer.

The V call is TRBV2, the J call TRBJ2-1; 8 bases agree with TRBD2. CDR3 size: 15 residues. Germline V gene sequence: CDR1 SNHLY, CDR2 FYNNEI. Trimming at V came to 1 base and at J to 5 bases, leaving 4 bases not matched to a gene. The CDR3 DNA reads TGTGCCAGCAGTGAAGTCTCGGGGGGGGACAATGAGCAGTTCTTC. Residues: CASSEVSGGDNEQFF.

V usage is TRBV6-6 and J usage is TRBJ2-7; no clear D. Between the trimmed V and J ends, which lost 6 bases and 4 bases, there was a span of 10 bases. This CDR3 comprises 12 residues. Germline values: CDR1 MNHNY, CDR2 SVGAGI (reference sequence). DNA for the CDR3: TGTGCCAGCAGCCGTAGTTTATACGAGCAGTACTTC. It specifies CASSRSLYEQYF.

The CDR3 sequence: CASSQDPVGLNYGYTF. The CDR3 region has the DNA TGCGCCAGCAGCCAAGACCCAGTGGGGCTAAACTATGGCTACACCTTC. The gene calls are TRBV4-3 and TRBJ1-2; D might be TRBD1 (5 bases). From germline, CDR1 is LGHNA and CDR2 YSLEER. The length of the CDR3 is 16 residues. V was pared by 0 bases and J by 2 bases, with 13 bases between.

The chain combines TRBV4-3 with TRBJ1-4; D is undetermined. CDR1 and CDR2 from the germline V gene are LGHNA and YSLEER. Trimming stripped 0 bases from V and 3 bases from J, with 8 bases between. The CDR3 consists of 15 residues. This chain's CDR3 is CASSQDGVPNEKLFF. The CDR3 coding sequence is TGCGCCAGCAGCCAAGACGGGGTCCCTAATGAAAAACTGTTTTTT.

The chain couples TRBV9 to TRBJ2-3; unclear D gene. V shed 2 bases and J shed 2 bases, with 9 bases lying between them. Looked up from germline, CDR1 is SGDLS and CDR2 is YYNGEE. This CDR3 is built from 14 residues. The CDR3 region has the DNA TGTGCCAGCAGCGTCTACGGTAACACAGATACGCAGTATTTT. Its protein is CASSVYGNTDTQYF.

This chain connects TRBV4-1 to TRBJ2-1; TRBD2 aligns across 9 bases. Looked up from germline, CDR1 is MGHRA and CDR2 is YSYEKL. The CDR3 length is 17 residues. Germline trimming cut 0 bases from V and 0 bases from J; bases unmatched to any gene: 3. CDR3 DNA: TGCGCCAGCAGCCAAGACAGCGGGAGGAGCTCCTACAATGAGCAGTTCTTC. The encoded protein is CASSQDSGRSSYNEQFF.

The chain recombines TRBV4-1 with TRBJ2-3, with D possibly being TRBD2 (6 bases). Trimming took off 4 bases at V and 1 base at J, with 15 bases between the two ends. This CDR3 region has 16 residues. Germline CDR1 and CDR2: MGHRA and YSYEKL. Here the CDR3 DNA reads TGCGCCAGCAGCCTCAGTCCAGCGGGCGGCACAGATACGCAGTATTTT. This gives the protein CASSLSPAGGTDTQYF.

J is TRBJ2-1 and V is TRBV11-2, with D possibly matching TRBD1 (7 bases). The CDR3 sequence is 17 residues long. V lost 0 bases and J lost 0, with 12 bases in between. Germline loops: CDR1 SGHAT, CDR2 FQNNGV. The CDR3 reads CASSLDQGGRSYNEQFF. CDR3 sequence (DNA): TGTGCCAGCAGCTTAGATCAGGGGGGCCGCTCCTACAATGAGCAGTTCTTC.

This clone occurred a few times. The gene calls are TRBV2 and TRBJ2-7, with TRBD2 matching over 12 bases. Germline V gene data show CDR1 as SNHLY and CDR2 as FYNNEI. J was trimmed by 2 bases and V by 2 bases; bases with no gene match: 7. The CDR3 loop spans 17 amino acids. The CDR3 loop is CASSERLAGGSTYEQYF. Written as DNA, the CDR3 is TGTGCCAGCAGTGAAAGGCTAGCGGGAGGGTCAACCTACGAGCAGTACTTC.

CDR3 in amino acids: CASSPRDRPTYEQYF. CDR3 bases: TGTGCCAGTAGTCCCCGGGACAGGCCCACCTACGAGCAGTACTTC. This chain joins TRBV19 and TRBJ2-7; 8 nucleotides match TRBD1. The CDR3 sequence is 15 residues long. The ends lost 5 bases at V and 2 bases at J; junction bases unmatched: 8. Germline CDR1 reads LNHDA; CDR2 reads SQIVND (reference sequence).

The count of this clone is one. The chain carries TRBV5-4 and TRBJ2-5, with TRBD1 identical over 7 bases. The CDR3 runs to 16 residues. The junction had 11 bases not matched to a gene; V was cut back by 4 bases and J by 2 bases. CDR1 SGHNT and CDR2 YYREEE come from the germline V gene (reference sequence). The CDR3 DNA reads TGTGCCAGCAGCCCCCACAGGGGACACTCACAAGAGACCCAGTACTTC. Translated: CASSPHRGHSQETQYF.

This clone has just a few counts. V and J are TRBV15 and TRBJ1-4, with D hard to call. The CDR3 has 14 residues. Germline CDR1 LNHNV, CDR2 YYDKDF (reference sequence). V shed 0 bases and J shed 12 bases, with 14 bases lying between them. The CDR3 spells CATSRDRVQSELFF. Here the CDR3 DNA reads TGTGCCACCAGCAGAGATAGGGTCCAATCAGAACTGTTTTTT.

V is TRBV25-1 and J is TRBJ2-1; no clear D gene. The CDR3 is 18 residues long. CDR1 is MGHDK and CDR2 is SYGVNS in the germline V gene. Between the trimmed V and J ends, which lost 1 base and 0 bases, there was a span of 16 bases. CDR3 sequence reads: CASSEFGRGLNSYNEQFF. In nucleotides, the CDR3 is TGTGCCAGCAGTGAATTTGGACGCGGTCTAAACTCCTACAATGAGCAGTTCTTC.

This chain links TRBV19 with TRBJ1-1, with TRBD1 identical over 8 bases. The V gene end was trimmed by 5 bases and the J gene end by 0 bases; junction bases not matched to a gene: 14. This CDR3 contains 18 residues. Germline loops: CDR1 LNHDA, CDR2 SQIVND (reference sequence). Written as DNA, the CDR3 is TGTGCCAGTAGTCCAGGGACAGGCGGGCCTTACATGAACACTGAAGCTTTCTTT. Its protein product is CASSPGTGGPYMNTEAFF.

This chain joins TRBV18 and TRBJ2-7; either TRBD1 or TRBD2 may fit D (5 bases each). Germline assignment: CDR1 KGHSH and CDR2 LQKENI. The CDR3 extends over 19 amino acids. Trimming cost V 5 bases and J 0 bases, with 26 bases left between them. The CDR3 DNA follows: TGTGCCAGCTCAGGAACCGGGACGGACATCTGGCGGGTCTCCTACGAGCAGTACTTC. It is translated as CASSGTGTDIWRVSYEQYF.

In its sample, this clone was seen once. The chain links TRBV5-6 to TRBJ2-7; TRBD1 might be the D (5 bases). Germline V gene data show CDR1 as SGHDT and CDR2 as YYEEEE. The CDR3 runs 14 residues. Trimming removed 0 bases at V and 2 bases at J, with 9 bases between. The chain's CDR3 is CASSLAGSPYEQYF. In DNA form, the CDR3 reads TGTGCCAGCAGCTTGGCAGGGTCCCCCTACGAGCAGTACTTC.